Listed below are T cell receptor beta chains from one sample, sequenced in a study of graft-versus-host responses after intestinal transplantation. Clones were read by immunoSEQ multiplex PCR, and TCRdb kept only the in-frame ones, dropping some. The sample holds approximately 37,000 clones, roughly 93% seen once. The sequenced sample was PBMCs, obtained around 730 days after intestinal transplantation. These TCRs come from a human patient who received an intestinal transplant, so some T cells may come from the graft donor. Each CDR3 is given with its conserved first and last residue. The D gene is left open where the match is weak.

V: TRBV6-6
J: TRBJ2-1
D: NA
CDR3: CASSYSSSYNEQFF

V: TRBV2
J: TRBJ2-7
D: NA
CDR3: CASSGTSGSYEQYF

V: TRBV11-2
J: TRBJ2-1
D: NA
CDR3: CASSPLGRGVFF

V: TRBV29-1
J: TRBJ1-5
D: NA
CDR3: CSPPGTSGPQHF

V: TRBV28
J: TRBJ1-1
D: NA
CDR3: CASSFPPYGTVNTEAFF

V: TRBV6-6
J: TRBJ1-1
D: NA
CDR3: CASTRDRSTEAFF

V: TRBV5-1
J: TRBJ2-3
D: NA
CDR3: CASSLPGRGDTQYF

V: TRBV18
J: TRBJ2-1
D: NA
CDR3: CASSPLQNYNEQFF

V: TRBV28
J: TRBJ2-7
D: NA
CDR3: CASSLAHSYEQYF

V: TRBV5-1
J: TRBJ2-7
D: NA
CDR3: CASSLQSSEQYF

V: TRBV11-2
J: TRBJ2-5
D: NA
CDR3: CASSLDTGQWGETQYF

V: TRBV28
J: TRBJ2-1
D: NA
CDR3: CASSSGVNNEQFF

V: TRBV5-4
J: TRBJ1-2
D: TRBD1
CDR3: CASSFDRDYGYTF

V: TRBV4-1
J: TRBJ2-3
D: NA
CDR3: CASSQDSGTFTDTQYF